This T cell receptor (beta chain) emerged from a study of lymphopenia after photon versus proton radiotherapy. General observations from the study: Authors raise, but do not show, better survival with proton therapy.

This clone was found once. Its target is unknown. Generated by immunoSEQ multiplex PCR, the TCRdb table keeps only in-frame clones and is missing some. This repertoire shows roughly 76,000 clones, 92% found once; its top ten account for about 2%. V gave up 6 bases and J gave up 1 base, with 10 bases separating them. CDR3 size: 13 residues. Germline lookup yields CDR1 SGHRS and CDR2 YFSETQ. This specimen consisted of peripheral blood, obtained from a patient treated with photon-based radiotherapy. This TCR came from a woman between 35 and 50 years old with cholangiocarcinoma. The genes are TRBV5-1 and TRBJ1-1; weak D call: TRBD1 (5 bases). For the CDR3, the DNA is TGCGCCAGCACCAGGGACGGGAACACTGAAGCTTTCTTT. The encoded protein is CASTRDGNTEAFF.